The 25 T cell receptor beta chains below all came from one sample that was sequenced in a study of blood T cell repertoires in COVID-19. The method was immunoSEQ multiplex PCR; TCRdb's version includes in-frame clones alone and lacks a portion of them. The top ten hold approximately 5.5% of the sample, which has around 330,000 clones, under 90% seen once. The sequenced sample was PBMCs or T cells enriched from blood (not recorded which). Every receptor here comes from a man aged 55-75 years who had recovered from COVID-19.

The gene calls are TRBV7-2 and TRBJ2-1, with 11 nucleotides matching TRBD2. This CDR3 has 17 residues. Trimming removed 2 bases from V and 7 bases from J; junction bases left unmatched: 10. Germline V lookup: CDR1 SGHTA, CDR2 FQGNSA. For the CDR3, the DNA is TGTGCCAGCAGCTTAAGGGGACTTAGCGGGAGGGGGAATGAGCAGTTCTTC. Amino acids: CASSLRGLSGRGNEQFF. Supplemented by reference TRBV7-2 and TRBJ2-1, the full variable domain reads GAGVSQSPSNKVTEKGKDVELRCDPISGHTALYWYRQSLGQGLEFLIYFQGNSAPDKSGLPSDRFSAERTGGSVSTLTIQRTQQEDSAVYLCASSLRGLSGRGNEQFFGPGTRLTVL.

The CDR3 loop is CASRSRPSDTGELFF. Written as DNA, the CDR3 is TGTGCCAGCAGATCGAGGCCTTCAGACACCGGGGAGCTGTTTTTT. The chain combines TRBV6-5 with TRBJ2-2; no definite D call. The germline V and J ends were trimmed by 6 bases and 3 bases, with 14 bases remaining between them. The germline V gene has CDR1 MNHEY and CDR2 SVGAGI. The CDR3 has 15 residues.

The J gene is TRBJ2-7, the V gene TRBV7-2; 10 bases are shared with TRBD2. The CDR3 extends over 15 amino acids. The V gene end was trimmed by 2 bases and the J gene end by 2 bases; junction bases not matched to a gene: 3. Looked up from germline, CDR1 is SGHTA and CDR2 is FQGNSA. The CDR3 nucleotides are TGTGCCAGCAGCTTAAGACTAGCGGGTCCCTACGAGCAGTACTTC. Its protein product is CASSLRLAGPYEQYF. Filled out from reference TRBV7-2 and TRBJ2-7, the complete variable domain reads GAGVSQSPSNKVTEKGKDVELRCDPISGHTALYWYRQSLGQGLEFLIYFQGNSAPDKSGLPSDRFSAERTGGSVSTLTIQRTQQEDSAVYLCASSLRLAGPYEQYFGPGTRLTVT.

This chain links TRBV5-6 with TRBJ2-1, with D possibly matching TRBD2 (6 bases). Germline V gene lookup returns CDR1 SGHDT and CDR2 YYEEEE. The CDR3 is 15 residues long. V was clipped by 1 base and J by 1 base, with 9 bases between them. The CDR3 DNA is TGTGCCAGCAGCTTGCTAGCGCCATCCTACAATGAGCAGTTCTTC. Translation gives CASSLLAPSYNEQFF.

This sequence joins TRBV30 and TRBJ2-1; 12 bases agree with TRBD2. The J segment lost 4 bases and the V segment lost 8 bases, leaving 9 bases of the junction unmatched. Germline V gene data show CDR1 as GTSNPN and CDR2 as SVGIG (reference sequence). This CDR3 spans 15 amino acids. The CDR3 protein is CARGAGLAGYNEQFF. In DNA, the CDR3 is TGTGCCCGGGGGGCCGGACTAGCGGGATACAATGAGCAGTTCTTC.

V is TRBV6-5 and J is TRBJ2-1; TRBD2 aligns across 9 bases. V lost 5 bases to trimming and J lost 5 bases; unmatched junction nucleotides: 7. CDR3 length equals 15 residues. Germline CDR1 is MNHEY and CDR2 is SVGAGI. The CDR3 sequence: CASSPPSGANNEQFF. The CDR3 DNA is TGTGCCAGCAGTCCCCCTAGCGGGGCAAACAATGAGCAGTTCTTC.

The chain joins TRBV7-9 to TRBJ2-7; no firm D call. Germline-derived CDR1 and CDR2 are SEHNR and FQNEAQ (reference sequence). The V and J ends lost 1 base and 6 bases respectively, with 10 bases between them. The CDR3 runs 13 residues. The DNA of the CDR3 is TGTGCCAGCAGCTTAGAAGGCGCTAGCGAGCAGTACTTC. It is translated as CASSLEGASEQYF.

The CDR3 DNA follows: TGTGCCAGCAGCTTCGTAGCGGGAGGAACCTACGAGCAGTACTTC. Translation gives CASSFVAGGTYEQYF. The chain carries TRBV27 and TRBJ2-7, with TRBD2 matching 10 bases. The V segment lost 6 bases and the J segment 2 bases; nucleotides outside the gene matches: 7. Germline V CDR1 and CDR2: MNHEY, SMNVEV (reference sequence). The length of the CDR3 is 15 residues.

The chain carries TRBV3-1 (or the pseudogene TRBV3-2) and TRBJ2-7, with 9 nucleotides matching TRBD1. Germline V CDR1 and CDR2: LGHDT, YNNKEL (reference sequence). The V and J ends lost 4 bases and 5 bases, in that order; junction bases with no gene match: 6. There are 14 residues in the CDR3. CDR3 coding DNA: TGTGCCAGCAGCCCTCGGACAGGGGCCAACGAGCAGTACTTC. Translated, it gives CASSPRTGANEQYF.

The chain is built from TRBV7-8 and TRBJ2-1; D is possibly TRBD2 (5 bases). The CDR3 consists of 15 residues. Trimming took off 9 bases at V and 0 bases at J, with 15 bases between the two ends. Germline lookup yields CDR1 SGHVS and CDR2 FQNEAQ. CDR3 protein: CASTRGWSSYNEQFF. In nucleotides, the CDR3 is TGTGCCAGTACCCGCGGGTGGAGCTCCTACAATGAGCAGTTCTTC.

This chain joins TRBV5-1 and TRBJ1-4, with D perhaps matching TRBD1 (5 bases). Germline V gene sequence: CDR1 SGHRS, CDR2 YFSETQ. The CDR3 has 14 residues. V was trimmed by 4 bases and J by 0 bases, leaving 7 bases between them. The CDR3 DNA sequence: TGCGCCAGCAGCCCGACAGCAACTAATGAAAAACTGTTTTTT. Amino acid sequence: CASSPTATNEKLFF.

V is TRBV9 and J is TRBJ1-6; 7 positions agree with TRBD1. The ends lost 1 base at V and 5 bases at J; junction bases unmatched: 0. This CDR3 spans 14 amino acids. CDR1 and CDR2 (germline): SGDLS, YYNGEE. CDR3 residues: CASSVTGDNSPLHF. CDR3 nucleotides: TGTGCCAGCAGCGTAACAGGGGATAATTCACCCCTCCACTTT.

The chain employs TRBV11-1 and TRBJ1-6; D not certain. Germline CDR1 SGHAT, CDR2 FQDESV (reference sequence). The CDR3 has 14 residues. Deletions cut 3 bases from V and 6 bases from J, with 9 bases between. CDR3 sequence reads: CASSFDSGNSPLHF. The CDR3 DNA follows: TGTGCCAGCAGCTTTGATTCCGGTAATTCACCCCTCCACTTT.

The V gene is TRBV2, the J gene TRBJ2-5; possibly TRBD1 for D (6 bases). Trimming removed 6 bases from V and 7 bases from J, with 9 bases in between. Germline V gene lookup returns CDR1 SNHLY and CDR2 FYNNEI. The length of the CDR3 is 11 residues. The CDR3 coding sequence is TGTGCCAGCAGGGCGACAGGGACCCAGTACTTC. It yields the protein CASRATGTQYF.

This chain joins TRBV29-1 and TRBJ2-5; D possibly corresponds to TRBD1 (6 bases). Germline CDR1 SQVTM, CDR2 ANQGSEA. V was trimmed by 5 bases and J by 1 base, leaving 11 bases between them. The CDR3 sequence is 13 residues long. The CDR3 sequence is CSVLRGGQETQYF. The CDR3 DNA sequence: TGCAGCGTTCTCAGGGGTGGCCAAGAGACCCAGTACTTC. The full variable domain, with the rest looked up from reference TRBV29-1 and TRBJ2-5, is SAVISQKPSRDICQRGTSLTIQCQVDSQVTMMFWYRQQPGQSLTLIATANQGSEATYESGFVIDKFPISRPNLTFSTLTVSNMSPEDSSIYLCSVLRGGQETQYFGPGTRLLVL.

The chain links TRBV7-9 to TRBJ2-1, with 10 nucleotides matching TRBD2. The CDR3 has 16 residues. V shed 5 bases, J shed 10 bases, and the junction held 14 bases outside the gene matches. Germline V lookup: CDR1 SEHNR, CDR2 FQNEAQ (reference sequence). In DNA, the CDR3 is TGTGCCAGCAGCAATTCTCCGCTAGCGGGAGAGAGGGAGCAGTTCTTC. Residues: CASSNSPLAGEREQFF.

This chain joins TRBV28 and TRBJ1-5, with D maybe TRBD1 (5 bases). The CDR3 has 12 amino acids. The V gene lost 6 bases and the J gene lost 2 bases, with 5 bases spanning the gap. The V gene's germline CDR1 is MDHEN and CDR2 SYDVKM. As DNA, the CDR3 is TGTGCCAGCAGGGGGCGCAATCAGCCCCAGCATTTT. It codes for CASRGRNQPQHF.

V is TRBV5-1 and J is TRBJ2-7; 9 bases align to TRBD2. V lost 3 bases and J lost 4; bases outside the gene matches: 11. The length of the CDR3 is 16 residues. The germline CDR1 and CDR2 sequences are SGHRS and YFSETQ. CDR3 residues: CASSWTSDPNAYEQYF. CDR3 DNA: TGCGCCAGCAGCTGGACTAGCGACCCGAACGCATACGAGCAGTACTTC.

This clone came up once. The gene calls are TRBV3-1 (or the pseudogene TRBV3-2) and TRBJ1-1; possible D gene TRBD1, 5 bases. The germline gives CDR1 LGHDT, CDR2 YNNKEL (reference sequence). Trimming pared 5 bases from V and 1 base from J, leaving 17 bases between. CDR3 length: 16 residues. DNA for the CDR3: TGTGCCAGCAGCAGCCGGGACTCTAACCCGAACACTGAAGCTTTCTTT. Translated: CASSSRDSNPNTEAFF.

Concerning this clone itself: The same CDR3 can be traced to other DNA sequences in this sample. The chain uses TRBV9 and TRBJ1-4; 9 bases match TRBD1. The CDR3 has 15 residues. V lost 4 bases to trimming and J lost 6 bases; unmatched junction nucleotides: 7. Germline V gene sequence: CDR1 SGDLS, CDR2 YYNGEE. This CDR3 reads CASSLSGTGHEKLFF. The CDR3 DNA follows: TGTGCCAGCAGCCTTTCCGGGACAGGGCATGAAAAACTGTTTTTT.

This clone was counted a single time. The gene calls are TRBV24-1 and TRBJ1-5; TRBD1 might be the D (6 bases). With 5 bases removed from V and 0 bases from J, the gap between germline ends came to 7 bases. Germline CDR1 and CDR2: KGHDR and SFDVKD. This CDR3 region has 14 residues. The DNA of the CDR3 is TGTGCCACCAGTGGGGACAATAGCAATCAGCCCCAGCATTTT. Its protein product is CATSGDNSNQPQHF.

The chain combines TRBV9 with TRBJ1-3, with a possible D match to TRBD1 (5 bases). This CDR3 has 14 residues. V dropped 2 bases and J dropped 4 bases, with 10 bases sitting between them. CDR1 and CDR2 from the germline V gene are SGDLS and YYNGEE. The CDR3 DNA reads TGTGCCAGCAGCGTGTCAGGGTTCGGAAACACCATATATTTT. Amino acids: CASSVSGFGNTIYF.

V is TRBV7-6 and J is TRBJ2-1; 14 bases fit TRBD2. The CDR3 runs 18 residues. Germline V gene sequence: CDR1 SGHVS, CDR2 FNYEAQ. V lost 1 base, J lost 5 bases, and 7 bases stayed unmatched. The DNA of the CDR3 is TGTGCCAGCAGCTTAGACAGGACTAGCGGGAGGAAGGACAATGAGCAGTTCTTC. Amino acids: CASSLDRTSGRKDNEQFF.

V gene TRBV5-1 combines with J gene TRBJ2-1, with 9 bases matching TRBD1. Per the germline V gene, CDR1 is SGHRS and CDR2 is YFSETQ. The CDR3 covers 15 residues. The V gene end was trimmed by 5 bases and the J gene end by 2 bases; junction bases not matched to a gene: 5. CDR3 amino acids: CASSSRQGAYNEQFF. The CDR3 DNA sequence: TGCGCCAGCAGTTCCCGACAGGGGGCCTACAATGAGCAGTTCTTC.

The gene calls are TRBV2 and TRBJ2-7, with a tentative D call TRBD2 (6 bases). The germline CDR1 and CDR2 sequences are SNHLY and FYNNEI. V was pared by 7 bases and J by 7 bases, with 17 bases between. This CDR3 is built from 13 residues. The CDR3 sequence: CASMDARGSEQYF. CDR3 bases: TGTGCCAGCATGGACGCCCGGGGGAGTGAGCAGTACTTC.